The clone carrying this TCR beta chain came up a few times. Its antigen is undetermined. TCRdb independently ran MiXCR on the 5' RACE reads; one entry per CDR3 protein. This table holds around 470,000 distinct CDR3 sequences, 11% to 15% found once. This sample is part of a study of identical twins. General study findings and limits: Researchers reported weaker excess twin sharing in beta out-of-frame sequences. There were fewer insertions in abundant cord blood beta clonotypes, but memory repertoires showed no such pattern.

There were only healthy Caucasians among the donors. These data also featured in a second study, about yellow fever vaccine responses in identical twins.

This TCR was sampled from a woman younger than 35 in good health. Sequencing input: CD4+ T cells sorted from blood.

DNA for the CDR3: TGTGCCAGCAGCGCGGGACTCGTCCCAGGGGCCCAGTACTTC. Translating it yields CASSAGLVPGAQYF. The chain combines TRBV9 with TRBJ2-5; D is tentatively TRBD1 or TRBD2 (6 bases each). CDR1 is SGDLS and CDR2 is YYNGEE in the germline V gene. The CDR3 has 14 amino acids. The ends were cut back, 3 bases at V and 9 bases at J, with 18 bases in the middle. The whole variable domain, filled in from reference TRBV9 and TRBJ2-5, reads DSGVTQTPKHLITATGQRVTLRCSPRSGDLSVYWYQQSLDQGLQFLIQYYNGEERAKGNILERFSAQQFPDLHSELNLSSLELGDSALYFCASSAGLVPGAQYFGPGTRLLVL.